Listed here is a single TCR beta chain. Its target is unknown. This entry is derived from a study of cytomegalovirus exposure and HLA in healthy donors. Whole-study findings and limits: In a later analysis, a missense DCLRE1C variant was linked to TCR beta V- and J-gene trimming. In a later analysis, most CMV-associated TCR beta chains appeared HLA-restricted.

Both 60 Vbeta primers and 13 Jbeta primers went into the PCR. The repertoire was sequenced with immunoSEQ multiplex PCR; TCRdb's copy has only in-frame clones and lacks some. This table holds 130,000 or so clones, approximately 77% found once. The source of this sequence is a woman aged 40-49 years in good health and CMV-seronegative. Sequencing was carried out using PBMCs.

CDR3: CASSPSGDRTDTQYF. CDR3 sequence (DNA): TGTGCCAGCAGCCCTAGCGGGGATCGAACAGATACGCAGTATTTT. The chain joins TRBV27 to TRBJ2-3, with TRBD2 identical over 9 bases. J gave up 3 bases and V 6 bases, and 7 bases lay outside the gene matches. Germline V CDR1 and CDR2: MNHEY, SMNVEV (reference sequence). The CDR3 runs 15 residues.